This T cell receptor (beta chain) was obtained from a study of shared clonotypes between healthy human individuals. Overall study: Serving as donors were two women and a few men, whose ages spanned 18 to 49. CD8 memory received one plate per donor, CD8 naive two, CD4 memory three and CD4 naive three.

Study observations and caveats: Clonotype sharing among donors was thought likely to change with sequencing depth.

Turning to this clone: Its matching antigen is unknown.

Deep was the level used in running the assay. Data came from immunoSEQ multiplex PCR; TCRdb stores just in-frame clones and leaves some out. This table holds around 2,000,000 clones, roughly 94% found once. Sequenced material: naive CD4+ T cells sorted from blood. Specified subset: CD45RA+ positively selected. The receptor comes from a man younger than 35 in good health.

CDR3 sequence reads: CAISEARLISGNTIYF. CDR3 nucleotides: TGTGCCATCAGTGAGGCCAGGTTGATCTCTGGAAACACCATATATTTT. The chain recombines TRBV10-3 with TRBJ1-3; D gene uncertain. CDR1 ENHRY and CDR2 SYGVKD come from the germline V gene. The CDR3 loop spans 16 amino acids. V was pared by 2 bases and J by 0 bases, with 11 bases between.